Shown below are 15 T cell receptor beta chains from a single sample sequenced in a study of blood T cell repertoires in COVID-19. Some clones are missing from TCRdb's copy, which holds only in-frame ones; the method was immunoSEQ multiplex PCR. In the table there are under 250,000 clones, 89% of which are singletons. Sequenced material: peripheral blood. Source of these receptors: a man between 60 and 75 years old who had recovered from COVID-19.

The genes are TRBV18 and TRBJ1-2, with D maybe TRBD1 (6 bases). Trimming shortened V by 3 bases and J by 0 bases, and 11 bases separated the two germline ends. CDR3 size: 15 residues. Germline-derived CDR1 and CDR2 are KGHSH and LQKENI. The CDR3 sequence is CASSPDRTANYGYTF. DNA of the CDR3: TGTGCCAGCTCACCCGACCGGACAGCTAACTATGGCTACACCTTC.

This sequence joins TRBV4-2 and TRBJ2-1; tentative D call: TRBD2 (6 bases). Germline V gene sequence: CDR1 LGHNA, CDR2 YNFKEQ. Trimming removed 1 base at V and 4 bases at J, with 17 bases between. This CDR3 has 17 residues. The CDR3 spells CASSQVVGTGIYNEQFF. The CDR3 nucleotides are TGTGCCAGCAGCCAAGTGGTTGGGACTGGGATTTACAATGAGCAGTTCTTC.

The CDR3 nucleotides are TGTGCCAGTAGTATAGTATCCAAAGGGGCATCCGCAACTAATGAAAAACTGTTTTTT. Translation: CASSIVSKGASATNEKLFF. This chain connects TRBV19 to TRBJ1-4; D might be TRBD1 (5 bases). The CDR3 contains 19 residues. Germline CDR1 is LNHDA and CDR2 is SQIVND (reference sequence). V dropped 1 base and J dropped 0 bases, with 18 bases sitting between them.

The chain is built from TRBV2 and TRBJ2-3, with 7 bases fitting TRBD2. This CDR3 has 13 residues. In germline, CDR1 is SNHLY, CDR2 FYNNEI. With 7 bases clipped from V and 6 bases from J, the junction kept 7 bases outside the gene matches. The CDR3 loop is CASKRDWMDTQYF. The CDR3 coding sequence is TGTGCCAGCAAGCGGGATTGGATGGATACGCAGTATTTT.

This chain joins TRBV7-2 and TRBJ2-7; a weak D match, TRBD1 (5 bases). The CDR3 sequence is 17 residues long. Germline lookup yields CDR1 SGHTA and CDR2 FQGNSA. The V end was cut by 1 base, the J end by 0 bases, with 16 bases between. The CDR3 DNA reads as TGTGCCAGCAGCTTAGGTCTTAGGGGCTTCAGCTCCTACGAGCAGTACTTC. Translation gives CASSLGLRGFSSYEQYF.

This chain uses TRBV19 with TRBJ1-3; tentative D call: TRBD1 (5 bases). Trimming stripped 9 bases from V and 0 bases from J, with 9 bases between. Per the germline V gene, CDR1 is LNHDA and CDR2 is SQIVND (reference sequence). The CDR3 is 13 amino acids. The CDR3 reads CASRGSSGNTIYF. CDR3 DNA: TGTGCCAGCCGGGGGTCCTCTGGAAACACCATATATTTT.

This clone has just one count. The chain links TRBV19 to TRBJ1-1; D unresolved. The CDR3 sequence is 15 residues long. CDR1 and CDR2 (germline): LNHDA, SQIVND (reference sequence). Trimming took 5 bases from V and 5 from J, leaving 18 bases between them. The CDR3, as DNA: TGTGCCAGTAGTGGTTCACACCCGCCGAGGACTGAAGCTTTCTTT. Translated, it gives CASSGSHPPRTEAFF.

This clone appeared a few times. The chain couples TRBV6-5 to TRBJ2-7; 8 nucleotides line up with TRBD2. Germline CDR1 is MNHEY and CDR2 is SVGAGI. This CDR3 comprises 14 residues. V shed 6 bases, J shed 3 bases, and the junction held 7 bases outside the gene matches. The CDR3 DNA reads as TGTGCCAGCAGGCCGGGGGGGCAGAACTACGAGCAGTACTTC. It specifies CASRPGGQNYEQYF.

The chain couples TRBV18 to TRBJ1-1; 9 bases match TRBD1. Germline loops: CDR1 KGHSH, CDR2 LQKENI. CDR3 length: 14 residues. V trimming: 3 bases; J trimming: 7 bases; junction bases outside the gene matches: 6. CDR3 loop: CASSPHRGLDEAFF. The CDR3 DNA sequence: TGTGCCAGCTCACCGCACAGGGGGCTGGATGAAGCTTTCTTT.

The DNA for the CDR3 is TGTGCCAGCAGCCAAGGGCCGGACAGGGGGGATTTCAATGAGCAGTTCTTC. Translating gives CASSQGPDRGDFNEQFF. The genes are TRBV4-2 and TRBJ2-1, with 10 nucleotides matching TRBD1. J gave up 6 bases and V 1 base, and 9 bases lay outside the gene matches. Germline values: CDR1 LGHNA, CDR2 YNFKEQ. The CDR3 totals 17 residues.

V usage is TRBV10-3 and J usage is TRBJ1-5, with D perhaps matching TRBD1 (6 bases). The CDR3 is made up of 15 amino acids. Trimming cost V 4 bases and J 2 bases, with 12 bases left between them. From germline, CDR1 is ENHRY and CDR2 SYGVKD. The CDR3 DNA follows: TGTGCCATCAGTGGGGGGGGCATGGGCAATCAGCCCCAGCATTTT. Its translation is CAISGGGMGNQPQHF.

V is TRBV28 and J is TRBJ2-3; a possible D gene is TRBD2 (6 bases). CDR1 MDHEN and CDR2 SYDVKM come from the germline V gene. V was clipped by 6 bases and J by 0 bases, with 13 bases between them. The CDR3 spans 15 residues. CDR3 DNA: TGTGCCAGCAGCCGGACTACGAAGAGCACAGATACGCAGTATTTT. It is translated as CASSRTTKSTDTQYF.

The rearrangement joins TRBV4-2 to TRBJ1-1; TRBD1 agrees at 8 bases. In germline, CDR1 is LGHNA, CDR2 YNFKEQ. V lost 8 bases and J lost 6; bases outside the gene matches: 11. The CDR3 spans 14 residues. CDR3 sequence reads: CASAGTGGHPEAFF. The DNA for the CDR3 is TGTGCCAGCGCCGGGACAGGCGGACACCCTGAAGCTTTCTTT.

The chain recombines TRBV10-1 with TRBJ2-3; 8 bases align to TRBD2. The CDR3 covers 16 residues. Germline lookup yields CDR1 WNHNN and CDR2 SYGVQD (reference sequence). Germline trimming cut 6 bases from V and 5 bases from J; bases unmatched to any gene: 13. The CDR3 is CASSSISAGGVDTQYF. The CDR3, as DNA: TGCGCCAGCAGCTCTATCTCGGCGGGAGGTGTAGATACGCAGTATTTT.

This clone was observed a single time. This chain connects TRBV27 to TRBJ2-7, with 8 positions matching TRBD2. Germline V gene data show CDR1 as MNHEY and CDR2 as SMNVEV (reference sequence). V gave up 1 base and J gave up 6 bases; unmatched junction bases: 11. This CDR3 is 16 amino acids long. CDR3 amino acids: CASSLYSAGGRGEQYF. In nucleotides, the CDR3 is TGTGCCAGCAGTTTATACTCGGCGGGAGGAAGAGGCGAGCAGTACTTC.